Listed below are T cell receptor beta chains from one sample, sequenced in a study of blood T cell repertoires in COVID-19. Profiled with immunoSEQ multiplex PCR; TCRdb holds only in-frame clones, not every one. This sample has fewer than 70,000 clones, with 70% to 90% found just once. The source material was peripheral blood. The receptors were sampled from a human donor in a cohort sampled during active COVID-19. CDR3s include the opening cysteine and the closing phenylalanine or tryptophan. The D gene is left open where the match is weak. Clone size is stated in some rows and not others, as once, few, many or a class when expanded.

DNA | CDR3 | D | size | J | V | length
TGCAGCGTTCAGGGGGGATCCTACAATGAGCAGTTCTTC | CSVQGGSYNEQFF | . | . | TRBJ2-1 | TRBV29-1 | 13
TGTGCCAGCAGTGAATGGCAGGGGGGCACTGAAGCTTTCTTT | CASSEWQGGTEAFF | TRBD1 | . | TRBJ1-1 | TRBV6-1 | 14
TGTGCCAGCAGTTTGTTAGTTGGAAACACCATATATTTT | CASSLLVGNTIYF | . | . | TRBJ1-3 | TRBV28 | 13
TGTGCCAGCTCACCACGGGGAACCTACACAGATACGCAGTATTTT | CASSPRGTYTDTQYF | . | . | TRBJ2-3 | TRBV27 | 15
TGTGCCAGCAGCGGACAGATGGGAAACACCATATATTTT | CASSGQMGNTIYF | . | . | TRBJ1-3 | TRBV9 | 13
TGCAGCCTTTGGGGGACAGGCGAAGCTAACTATGGCTACACCTTC | CSLWGTGEANYGYTF | TRBD1 | . | TRBJ1-2 | TRBV29-1 | 15
TGCGCCAGCAGCCGCGACAGGGGAGGATCACCCCTCCACTTT | CASSRDRGGSPLHF | TRBD1 | . | TRBJ1-6 | TRBV4-1 | 14
TGTGCCAGTAGTATAGATAACAGGGGGCAGTTCTTC | CASSIDNRGQFF | TRBD1 | . | TRBJ2-1 | TRBV19 | 12
TGTGCCAGCAGCCCACAGGGGGCGTTGACCGGGGAGCTGTTTTTT | CASSPQGALTGELFF | TRBD1 | . | TRBJ2-2 | TRBV6-2/TRBV6-3 | 15
TGTGCCAGCTCACCACGCTCCGGTACTAATGAAAAACTGTTTTTT | CASSPRSGTNEKLFF | . | . | TRBJ1-4 | TRBV18 | 15
TGTGCCACCAGCAGATCGGGGGGGGATGAGCAGTTCTTC | CATSRSGGDEQFF | TRBD2 | . | TRBJ2-1 | TRBV15 | 13
TGTGCCAGCCGGGGGAGGTTTGAAAACACCATATATTTT | CASRGRFENTIYF | . | . | TRBJ1-3 | TRBV25-1 | 13
TGTGCCAGCAGTTCCACCTCTTCCCGACAGGGCTCCCCGTTCGACAATGAGCAGTTCTTC | CASSSTSSRQGSPFDNEQFF | TRBD1 | . | TRBJ2-1 | TRBV5-5 | 20
TGTGCCAGCAGTAGAGGAACGAATTCACCCCTCCACTTT | CASSRGTNSPLHF | . | few | TRBJ1-6 | TRBV27 | 13
TGTGCCAGCAGCATCGACAGGGGCCTTGGATACACCTTC | CASSIDRGLGYTF | TRBD1 | . | TRBJ1-2 | TRBV7-9 | 13
TGTGCCAGCAGCCAACTACCTGAAGCTTTCTTT | CASSQLPEAFF | . | . | TRBJ1-1 | TRBV7-2 | 11
TGTGCCAGCAGCATGACAGGGGCGGGGGTAGAAAAACTGTTTTTT | CASSMTGAGVEKLFF | TRBD1 | . | TRBJ1-4 | TRBV5-4 | 15
TGTGCCAGCAGCGCGGCCAATCGAGGGGATACGCAGTATTTT | CASSAANRGDTQYF | . | . | TRBJ2-3 | TRBV9 | 14
TGTGCCACCAGTGATAGGGCTAGCGGGACTCAAGAGACCCAGTACTTC | CATSDRASGTQETQYF | TRBD2 | . | TRBJ2-5 | TRBV24-1 | 16
TGTGCCAGCAGTTTCCGAGTCCACGAGCAGTACTTC | CASSFRVHEQYF | . | . | TRBJ2-7 | TRBV12-3/TRBV12-4 | 12
TGTGCCAGCAGCCTGGGACTAGCGGGAAACAATGAGCAGTTCTTC | CASSLGLAGNNEQFF | TRBD2 | . | TRBJ2-1 | TRBV5-8 | 15
TGTGCCAGCAGTTTATATTTGGGACAGAGGGCAGAGACCCAGTACTTC | CASSLYLGQRAETQYF | TRBD1 | once | TRBJ2-5 | TRBV28 | 16
TGCGCCAGCAGCCCTCAGACACAAAACTACGAGCAGTACTTC | CASSPQTQNYEQYF | . | . | TRBJ2-7 | TRBV4-3 | 14
TGTGCCAGCAGCTTAAAGGGCAGGGGCAGAGGGGAGCTGTTTTTT | CASSLKGRGRGELFF | . | few | TRBJ2-2 | TRBV7-3 | 15
TGTGCCAGCAGTTTTTCAGGGCGGGGCTACGAGCAGTACTTC | CASSFSGRGYEQYF | . | . | TRBJ2-7 | TRBV9 | 14
TGCGCCAGCAGCCATCGGGGGGCTACGCAGTATTTT | CASSHRGATQYF | . | . | TRBJ2-3 | TRBV4-1 | 12
TGTGCCAGCAGCGTAGCTTCGGGTTTTCTAGATACGCAGTATTTT | CASSVASGFLDTQYF | . | . | TRBJ2-3 | TRBV9 | 15
TGTGCCAGCAGCTTGGGAGGGACAGGGCTTAACTATGGCTACACCTTC | CASSLGGTGLNYGYTF | TRBD1 | . | TRBJ1-2 | TRBV5-4 | 16
TGTGCCAGCAGCTACTACAGGGTAGGGAACACTGAAGCTTTCTTT | CASSYYRVGNTEAFF | . | . | TRBJ1-1 | TRBV6-5 | 15
TGCGCCAGCAGCGAGGGACAGGTTGGAACCGGGGAGCTGTTTTTT | CASSEGQVGTGELFF | TRBD1 | once | TRBJ2-2 | TRBV5-1 | 15
TGTGCCAGCAGCTTAGCTGAGGGCAATGAGCAGTTCTTC | CASSLAEGNEQFF | . | . | TRBJ2-1 | TRBV7-9 | 13
TGTGCCAGCAGCATAAGCGGTAATGAGCAGTTCTTC | CASSISGNEQFF | . | . | TRBJ2-1 | TRBV7-3 | 12
TGTGCCAGCAGCACCTATGACCGGGACGAGCAGTACTTC | CASSTYDRDEQYF | . | . | TRBJ2-7 | TRBV5-4 | 13
TGTGCCAGCAGTCCGGTGATTTTCATTGAAGCTTTCTTT | CASSPVIFIEAFF | . | . | TRBJ1-1 | TRBV6-5 | 13
TGTGCCAGCAGCTTCAACCGGGACAGGGACTCTGGAAACACCATATATTTT | CASSFNRDRDSGNTIYF | TRBD1 | . | TRBJ1-3 | TRBV9 | 17
TGTGCCAGCAGCCAGCGGGATGAGCAGTTCTTC | CASSQRDEQFF | . | . | TRBJ2-1 | TRBV9 | 11
TGCGCCAGCAGCCAAGTTAACCCTCGACGGTTTGAAGACATGAACACTGAAGCTTTCTTT | CASSQVNPRRFEDMNTEAFF | . | . | TRBJ1-1 | TRBV4-1 | 20
TGTGCCAGCAGCTTTTGGGAAGGACAGGGCGTCGAGCAGTACTTC | CASSFWEGQGVEQYF | TRBD1 | . | TRBJ2-7 | TRBV13 | 15
TGTGCCAGCAGTTACAAGGGGCCGAGCTCCTACAATGAGCAGTTCTTC | CASSYKGPSSYNEQFF | . | . | TRBJ2-1 | TRBV6-2/TRBV6-3 | 16
TGTGCCTGGAGTGTTCGGGGGAGAGAGACCCAGTACTTC | CAWSVRGRETQYF | . | . | TRBJ2-5 | TRBV30 | 13
TGTGCCAGCAGACCGACTAGCGGGAGCCCCAATGAGCAGTTCTTC | CASRPTSGSPNEQFF | TRBD2 | . | TRBJ2-1 | TRBV6-5 | 15
TGTGCCAGCAGTCGACAGGCGAACTATGGCTACACCTTC | CASSRQANYGYTF | . | . | TRBJ1-2 | TRBV12-3/TRBV12-4 | 13
TGTGCCAGTAAAAGCGGTTGGGGCTACGAGCAGTACTTC | CASKSGWGYEQYF | . | few | TRBJ2-7 | TRBV19 | 13
TGTGCCAGCAGACCCCCCCTCGGGGGGCCCCTGACCGGGGAGCTGTTTTTT | CASRPPLGGPLTGELFF | . | . | TRBJ2-2 | TRBV13 | 17
TGTGCCAGCAGTTTCCTAGGACAGGCCCAAGAGACCCAGTACTTC | CASSFLGQAQETQYF | TRBD1 | . | TRBJ2-5 | TRBV6-2/TRBV6-3 | 15
TGTGCCAGCAGCGTAGACGGAGGGGCCCCCTATGGCTACACCTTC | CASSVDGGAPYGYTF | . | . | TRBJ1-2 | TRBV9 | 15